The 7 T cell receptor beta chains reported below all come from one sample, sequenced in a study of identical twins. TCRdb re-derived calls from the 5' RACE reads in MiXCR, one entry per CDR3 protein. The data show about 520,000 distinct CDR3 sequences, with around 20% seen just once and about 0.91% held by the top ten. Separately, the same data were catalogued under a study of T cells expressing NK-cell markers.

Sequencing was performed on CD4+ T cells sorted from blood. These TCRs come from a woman aged 18-29 years in good health.

The DNA of the CDR3 is TGTGCCAGCAGCCCCGGCCCAGAACAGGAGCAGTTCTTC. This codes for CASSPGPEQEQFF. The chain carries TRBV3-1 and TRBJ2-1; no firm D call. The germline V gene encodes CDR1 LGHDT and CDR2 YNNKEL (reference sequence). V gave up 4 bases and J gave up 10 bases, with 14 bases separating them. This CDR3 spans 13 amino acids.

This clonotype was counted a few times. The chain recombines TRBV7-9 with TRBJ1-1; D possibly corresponds to TRBD1 (5 bases). V lost 5 bases, J lost 4 bases, and 17 bases lay in between. The CDR3 extends over 15 amino acids. Germline V gene lookup returns CDR1 SEHNR and CDR2 FQNEAQ (reference sequence). In nucleotides, the CDR3 is TGTGCCAGCAGCCCACAATTCAGGGCTCTCACTGAAGCTTTCTTT. It is translated as CASSPQFRALTEAFF.

This clonotype came up a few times. V usage is TRBV27 and J usage is TRBJ1-6; D gene ambiguous. Germline assignment: CDR1 MNHEY and CDR2 SMNVEV (reference sequence). V lost 2 bases and J lost 9, with 8 bases in between. The CDR3 spans 13 residues. CDR3 in amino acids: CASSLARVSPLHF. The CDR3 DNA sequence: TGTGCCAGCAGTTTAGCCCGGGTTTCACCCCTCCACTTT.

The chain links TRBV4-3 to TRBJ2-1; D not certain. The CDR3 spans 14 residues. CDR1 and CDR2 from the germline V gene are LGHNA and YSLEER. V lost 1 base, J lost 8 bases, and 12 bases lay in between. The CDR3 DNA sequence: TGCGCCAGCAGCCAAGGGTACGATAAGGATGAGCAGTTCTTC. Translating gives CASSQGYDKDEQFF.

This clonotype was picked up many times. The chain links TRBV12-3 or TRBV12-4 to TRBJ2-1, with D possibly being TRBD1 (6 bases). V was shortened by 1 base and J by 5 bases, with 12 bases between the two germline ends. The CDR3 contains 15 residues. CDR3: CASSLGRGYHNEQFF. CDR3 nucleotides: TGTGCCAGCAGTTTAGGCAGGGGTTACCACAATGAGCAGTTCTTC.

The gene calls are TRBV3-1 and TRBJ1-5; 9 nucleotides align to TRBD1. With V trimmed by 4 bases and J by 7 bases, 8 bases remained unmatched. The CDR3 length is 15 residues. The V gene's germline CDR1 is LGHDT and CDR2 YNNKEL (reference sequence). In DNA, the CDR3 is TGTGCCAGCAGCCTCAGACAGGGGGACGGGCAGCCCCAGCATTTT. It specifies CASSLRQGDGQPQHF.

The gene calls are TRBV15 and TRBJ2-3, with TRBD2 matching over 8 bases. Germline lookup yields CDR1 LNHNV and CDR2 YYDKDF (reference sequence). J lost 4 bases, V lost 1 base, and 16 bases had no gene match. The CDR3 totals 19 residues. The CDR3 DNA is TGTGCCACCAGCAGAGCGGGATTCGGACGGGGGGGTGGAGCAGATACGCAGTATTTT. It codes for CATSRAGFGRGGGADTQYF. Using reference TRBV15 and TRBJ2-3 for the parts outside the CDR3, the full variable domain is DAMVIQNPRYQVTQFGKPVTLSCSQTLNHNVMYWYQQKSSQAPKLLFHYYDKDFNNEADTPDNFQSRRPNTSFCFLDIRSPGLGDTAMYLCATSRAGFGRGGGADTQYFGPGTRLTVL.